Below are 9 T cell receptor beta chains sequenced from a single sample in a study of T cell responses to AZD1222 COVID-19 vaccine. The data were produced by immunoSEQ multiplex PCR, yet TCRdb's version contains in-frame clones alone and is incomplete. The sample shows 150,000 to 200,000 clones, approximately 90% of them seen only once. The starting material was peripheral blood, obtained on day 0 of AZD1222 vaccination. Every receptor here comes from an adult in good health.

The CDR3, as DNA: TGTGCCAGCAGTGAGGTTATCCGGGACAGCGAAGCTTTCTTT. It translates to CASSEVIRDSEAFF. The chain has TRBV6-1 and TRBJ1-1; 7 nucleotides agree with TRBD1. After removal of 3 bases from V and 8 bases from J, the junction contained 9 bases not matched to a gene. CDR3 length: 14 amino acids. Germline CDR1 is MNHNS and CDR2 is SASEGT.

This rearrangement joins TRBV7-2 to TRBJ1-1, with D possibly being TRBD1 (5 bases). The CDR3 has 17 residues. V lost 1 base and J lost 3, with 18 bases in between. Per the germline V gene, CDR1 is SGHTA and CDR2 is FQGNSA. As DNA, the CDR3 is TGTGCCAGCAGCTTAGAGGCGGGGGGAGGGGAGGACACTGAAGCTTTCTTT. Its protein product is CASSLEAGGGEDTEAFF.

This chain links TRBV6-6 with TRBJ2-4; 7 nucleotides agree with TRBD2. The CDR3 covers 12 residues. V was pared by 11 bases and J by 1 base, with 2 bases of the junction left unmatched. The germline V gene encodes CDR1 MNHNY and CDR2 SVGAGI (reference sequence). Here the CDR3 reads CAGGGAKNIQYF. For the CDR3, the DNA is TGTGCCGGCGGGGGTGCCAAAAACATTCAGTACTTC.

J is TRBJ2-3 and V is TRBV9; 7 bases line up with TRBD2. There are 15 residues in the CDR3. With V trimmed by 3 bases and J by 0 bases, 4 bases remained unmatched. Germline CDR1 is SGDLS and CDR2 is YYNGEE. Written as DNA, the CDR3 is TGTGCCAGCAGCGCTAGCGGCACTAGCACAGATACGCAGTATTTT. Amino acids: CASSASGTSTDTQYF.

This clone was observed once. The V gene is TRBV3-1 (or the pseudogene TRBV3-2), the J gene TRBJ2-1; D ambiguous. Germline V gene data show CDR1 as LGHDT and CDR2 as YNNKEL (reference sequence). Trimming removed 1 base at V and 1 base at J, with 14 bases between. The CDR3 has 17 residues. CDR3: CASSQGNRAPSYNEQFF. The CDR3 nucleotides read TGTGCCAGCAGCCAAGGAAACCGGGCCCCGTCCTACAATGAGCAGTTCTTC.

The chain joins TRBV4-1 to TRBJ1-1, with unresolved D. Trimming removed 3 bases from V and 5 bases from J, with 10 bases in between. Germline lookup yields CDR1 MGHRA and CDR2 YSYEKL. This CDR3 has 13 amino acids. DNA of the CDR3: TGCGCCAGCAGCCACAGGTTTTCGACTGAAGCTTTCTTT. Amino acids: CASSHRFSTEAFF.

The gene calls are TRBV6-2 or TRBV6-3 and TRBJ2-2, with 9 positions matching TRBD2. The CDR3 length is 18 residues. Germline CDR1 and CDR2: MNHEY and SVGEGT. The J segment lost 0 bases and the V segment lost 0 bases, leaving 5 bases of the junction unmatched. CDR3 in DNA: TGTGCCAGCAGTTACTCCGTAGCGGGAGACGCGAACACCGGGGAGCTGTTTTTT. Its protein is CASSYSVAGDANTGELFF.

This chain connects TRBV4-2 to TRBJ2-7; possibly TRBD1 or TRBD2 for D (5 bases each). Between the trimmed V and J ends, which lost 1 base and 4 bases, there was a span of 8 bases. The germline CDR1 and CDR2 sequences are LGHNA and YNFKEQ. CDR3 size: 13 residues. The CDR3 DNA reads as TGTGCCAGCAGCCAAGGGGGGAATTACGAGCAGTACTTC. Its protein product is CASSQGGNYEQYF.

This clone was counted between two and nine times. As DNA, the CDR3 is TGTGCCAGCAGTGACTCGTCAGGAGGGGGAGTCGGCTACGAGCAGTACTTC. Residues: CASSDSSGGGVGYEQYF. The chain combines TRBV6-4 with TRBJ2-7; D tentatively fits TRBD1 or TRBD2 (6 bases each). The germline V gene has CDR1 MRHNA and CDR2 SNTAGT. Trimming shortened V by 0 bases and J by 3 bases, and 18 bases separated the two germline ends. The length of the CDR3 is 17 residues.